This TCR beta chain was identified during a study of shared clonotypes between healthy human individuals. Study conclusions and caveats: A few donors showed sharing of approximately 5% of naive CD4 clonotypes.

The CDR3 length is 18 residues. Germline CDR1 LGHNA, CDR2 YNFKEQ. V lost 0 bases and J lost 9, with 24 bases in between. Here immunoSEQ multiplex PCR was the method, and the copy in TCRdb shows in-frame clones only, minus some. Here the sample spans 100,000 or so clones, 55% to 70% being singletons. To note about this clone: No antigen is known for it.

The source material was memory CD8+ T cells sorted from blood. Subset indicated: CD45RO+ cells pooled with CCR7-negative TemRA cells. This sequence was found in a woman aged 25-40 years in good health. The rearrangement uses TRBV4-2 and TRBJ1-5; D ambiguous. The CDR3 is CASSQEPLSLTDAGPQHF. The CDR3 region has the DNA TGTGCCAGCAGCCAAGAACCATTGTCCTTGACCGACGCGGGGCCCCAGCATTTT.